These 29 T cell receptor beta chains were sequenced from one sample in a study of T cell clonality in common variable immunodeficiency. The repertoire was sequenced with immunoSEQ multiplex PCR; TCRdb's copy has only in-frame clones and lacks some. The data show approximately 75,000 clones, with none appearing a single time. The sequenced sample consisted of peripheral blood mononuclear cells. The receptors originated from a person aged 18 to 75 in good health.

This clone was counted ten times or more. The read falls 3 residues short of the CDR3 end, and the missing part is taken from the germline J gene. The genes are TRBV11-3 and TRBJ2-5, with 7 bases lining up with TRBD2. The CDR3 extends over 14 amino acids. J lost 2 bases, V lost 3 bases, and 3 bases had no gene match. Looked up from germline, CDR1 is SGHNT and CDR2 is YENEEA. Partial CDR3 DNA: TGTGCCAGCAGCTTGGGAGGGGCACAAGAGACC. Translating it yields CASSLGGAQET. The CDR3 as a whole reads CASSLGGAQETQYF.

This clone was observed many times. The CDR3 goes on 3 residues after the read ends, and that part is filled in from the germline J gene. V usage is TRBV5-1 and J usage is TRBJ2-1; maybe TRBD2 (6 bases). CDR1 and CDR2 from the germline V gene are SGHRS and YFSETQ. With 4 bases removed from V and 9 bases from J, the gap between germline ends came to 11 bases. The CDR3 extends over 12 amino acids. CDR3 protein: CASSTSSVEQFF. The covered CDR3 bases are TGCGCCAGCAGCACCTCTAGCGTTGAG.

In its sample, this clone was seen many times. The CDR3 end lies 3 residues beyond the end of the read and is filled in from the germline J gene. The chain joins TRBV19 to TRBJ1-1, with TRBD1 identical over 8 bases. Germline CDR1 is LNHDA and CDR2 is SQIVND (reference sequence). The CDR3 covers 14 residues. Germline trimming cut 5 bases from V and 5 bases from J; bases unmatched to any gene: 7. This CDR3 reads CASSVDRVGTEAFF. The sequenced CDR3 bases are TGTGCCAGTAGTGTGGACAGGGTTGGGACTGAA.

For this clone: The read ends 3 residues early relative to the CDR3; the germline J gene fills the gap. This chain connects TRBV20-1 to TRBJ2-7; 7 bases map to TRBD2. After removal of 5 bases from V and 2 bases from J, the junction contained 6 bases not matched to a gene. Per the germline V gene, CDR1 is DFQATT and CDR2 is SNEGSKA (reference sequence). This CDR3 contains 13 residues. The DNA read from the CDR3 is TGCAGTGCTCCCTCTAGCGGCGCCTACGAG. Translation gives CSAPSSGAYE. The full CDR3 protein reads CSAPSSGAYEQYF.

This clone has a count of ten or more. The CDR3 sequence is CASSRDSPNSPLHF. Incomplete CDR3 DNA: TGCGCCAGCAGCCGGGACAGCCCAAATTCACCC. The chain carries TRBV4-1 and TRBJ1-6, with TRBD1 matching 7 bases. The CDR3 goes on 3 residues after the read ends, and that part is filled in from the germline J gene. Germline V gene data show CDR1 as MGHRA and CDR2 as YSYEKL. This CDR3 spans 14 amino acids. Germline trimming cut 4 bases from V and 7 bases from J; bases unmatched to any gene: 4.

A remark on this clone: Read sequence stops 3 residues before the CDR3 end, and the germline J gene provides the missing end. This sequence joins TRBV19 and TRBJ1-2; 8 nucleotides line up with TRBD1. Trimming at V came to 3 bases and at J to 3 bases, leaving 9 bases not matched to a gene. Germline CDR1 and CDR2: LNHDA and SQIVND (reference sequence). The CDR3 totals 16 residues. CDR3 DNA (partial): TGTGCCAGTAGTATCGGGCAGGGGGCTGAAGACTATGGC. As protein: CASSIGQGAEDYG. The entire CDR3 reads CASSIGQGAEDYGYTF.

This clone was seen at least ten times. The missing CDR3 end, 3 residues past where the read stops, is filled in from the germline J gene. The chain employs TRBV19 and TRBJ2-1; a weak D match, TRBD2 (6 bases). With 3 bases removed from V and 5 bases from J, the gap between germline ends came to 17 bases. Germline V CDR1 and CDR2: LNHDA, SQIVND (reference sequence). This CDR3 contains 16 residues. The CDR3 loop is CASSITSKGNNNEQFF. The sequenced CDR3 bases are TGTGCCAGTAGTATCACTAGCAAGGGGAACAACAATGAG. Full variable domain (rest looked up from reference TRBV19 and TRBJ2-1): DGGITQSPKYLFRKEGQNVTLSCEQNLNHDAMYWYRQDPGQGLRLIYYSQIVNDFQKGDIAEGYSVSREKKESFPLTVTSAQKNPTAFYLCASSITSKGNNNEQFFGPGTRLTVL.

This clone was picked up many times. The CDR3 DNA, read in part, is TGTGCCAGCGCGCATGTGACAGGGGACTACAATGAG. Encoded protein: CASAHVTGDYNE. The complete CDR3 reads CASAHVTGDYNEQFF. The chain joins TRBV7-9 to TRBJ2-1; 8 bases align to TRBD1. The CDR3 goes on 3 residues after the read ends, and that part is filled in from the germline J gene. Germline assignment: CDR1 SEHNR and CDR2 FQNEAQ (reference sequence). The ends lost 8 bases at V and 3 bases at J; junction bases unmatched: 9. The CDR3 totals 15 residues.

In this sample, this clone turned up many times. The sequenced part of the CDR3 DNA is TGTGCCAGCAGTTACTCGAGGGGTGGGGTTGAG. It encodes CASSYSRGGVE. The complete CDR3 sequence is CASSYSRGGVEQFF. The chain carries TRBV6-2 or TRBV6-3 and TRBJ2-1, with D perhaps matching TRBD1 or TRBD2 (5 bases each). The read ends 3 residues before the CDR3 terminus; that terminus is restored from the germline J gene. CDR1 and CDR2 from the germline V gene are MNHEY and SVGEGT. V shed 0 bases and J shed 9 bases, with 12 bases lying between them. This CDR3 has 14 residues.

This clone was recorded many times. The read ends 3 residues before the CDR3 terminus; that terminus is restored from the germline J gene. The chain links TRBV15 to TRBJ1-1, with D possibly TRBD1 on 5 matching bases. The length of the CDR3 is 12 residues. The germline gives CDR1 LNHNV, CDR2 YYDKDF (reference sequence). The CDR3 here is CATSNLRGMAFF. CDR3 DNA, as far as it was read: TGTGCCACCAGCAATCTGAGGGGTATG.

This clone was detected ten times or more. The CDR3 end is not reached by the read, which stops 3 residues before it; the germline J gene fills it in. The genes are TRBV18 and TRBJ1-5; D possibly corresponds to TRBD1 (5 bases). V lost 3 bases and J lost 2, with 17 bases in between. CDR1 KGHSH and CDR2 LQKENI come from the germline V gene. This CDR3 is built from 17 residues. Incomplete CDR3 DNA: TGTGCCAGCTCACCCTATGATATCGGGGGAGGCAATCAGCCC. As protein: CASSPYDIGGGNQP. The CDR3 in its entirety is CASSPYDIGGGNQPQHF.

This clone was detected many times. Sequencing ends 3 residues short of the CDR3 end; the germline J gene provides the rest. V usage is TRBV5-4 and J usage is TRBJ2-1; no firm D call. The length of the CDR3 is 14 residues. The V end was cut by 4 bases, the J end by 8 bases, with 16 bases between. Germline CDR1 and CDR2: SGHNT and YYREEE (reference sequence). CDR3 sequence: CASSLTPSVDEQFF. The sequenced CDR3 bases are TGTGCCAGCAGCCTAACCCCAAGCGTGGATGAG.

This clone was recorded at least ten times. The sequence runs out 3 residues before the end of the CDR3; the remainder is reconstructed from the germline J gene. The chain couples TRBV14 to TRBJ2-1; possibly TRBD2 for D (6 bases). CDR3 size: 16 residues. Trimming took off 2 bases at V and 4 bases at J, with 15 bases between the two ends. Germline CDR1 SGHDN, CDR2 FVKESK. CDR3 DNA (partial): TGTGCCAGCAGCCAACTAGCGTCACAATTTTACAATGAG. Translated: CASSQLASQFYNE. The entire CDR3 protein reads CASSQLASQFYNEQFF. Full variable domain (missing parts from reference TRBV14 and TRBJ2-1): EAGVTQFPSHSVIEKGQTVTLRCDPISGHDNLYWYRRVMGKEIKFLLHFVKESKQDESGMPNNRFLAERTGGTYSTLKVQPAELEDSGVYFCASSQLASQFYNEQFFGPGTRLTVL.

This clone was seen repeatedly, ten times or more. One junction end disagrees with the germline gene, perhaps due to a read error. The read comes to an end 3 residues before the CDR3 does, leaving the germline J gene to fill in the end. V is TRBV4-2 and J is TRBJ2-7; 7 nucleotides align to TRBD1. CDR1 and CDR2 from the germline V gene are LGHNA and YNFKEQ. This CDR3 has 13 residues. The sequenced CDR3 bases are TGCGCCAGCAGCCGTCGGGACAGCCACGAG. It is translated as CASSRRDSHE. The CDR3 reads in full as CASSRRDSHEQYF.

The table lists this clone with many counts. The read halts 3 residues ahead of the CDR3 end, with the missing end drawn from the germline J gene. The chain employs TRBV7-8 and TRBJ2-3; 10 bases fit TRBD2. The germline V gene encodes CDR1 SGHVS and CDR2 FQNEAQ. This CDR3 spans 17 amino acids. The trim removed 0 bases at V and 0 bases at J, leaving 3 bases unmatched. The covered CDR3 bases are TGTGCCAGCAGCTTAGCAAAGACTAGCGGGAGCACAGATACG. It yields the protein CASSLAKTSGSTDT. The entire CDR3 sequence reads CASSLAKTSGSTDTQYF.

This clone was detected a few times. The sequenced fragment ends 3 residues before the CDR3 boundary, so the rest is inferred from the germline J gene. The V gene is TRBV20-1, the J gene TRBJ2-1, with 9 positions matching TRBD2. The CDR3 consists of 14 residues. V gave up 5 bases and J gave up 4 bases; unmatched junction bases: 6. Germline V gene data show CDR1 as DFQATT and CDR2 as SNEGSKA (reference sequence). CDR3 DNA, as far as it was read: TGCAGTGCTCAGAGCGGGAGGACTTACAATGAG. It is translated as CSAQSGRTYNE. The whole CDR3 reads CSAQSGRTYNEQFF.

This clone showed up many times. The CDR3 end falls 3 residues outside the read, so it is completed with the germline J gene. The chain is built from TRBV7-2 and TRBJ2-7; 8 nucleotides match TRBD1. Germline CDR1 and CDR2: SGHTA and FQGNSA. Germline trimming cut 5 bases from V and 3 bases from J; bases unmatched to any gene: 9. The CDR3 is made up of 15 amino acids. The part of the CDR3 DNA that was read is TGTGCCAGCAGCACTCGGACAGGGATGGGCTACGAG. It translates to CASSTRTGMGYE. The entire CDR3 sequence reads CASSTRTGMGYEQYF.

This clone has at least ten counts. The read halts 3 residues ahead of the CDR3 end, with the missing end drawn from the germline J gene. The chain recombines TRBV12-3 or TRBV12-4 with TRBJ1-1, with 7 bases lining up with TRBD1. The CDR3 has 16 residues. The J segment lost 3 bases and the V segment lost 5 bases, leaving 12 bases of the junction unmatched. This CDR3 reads CASSGHTGAFDTEAFF. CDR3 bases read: TGTGCCAGCAGTGGTCACACAGGGGCCTTCGACACTGAA.

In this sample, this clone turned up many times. The CDR3 bases that were read are TGTGCCAGCAGCTTACCTCCGGCCGGGGAG. Translated: CASSLPPAGE. The entire CDR3 protein is CASSLPPAGELFF. This chain joins TRBV7-2 and TRBJ2-2, with D unclear. With the read ending 3 residues before the CDR3 end, the germline J gene is used to fill in that end. The CDR3 consists of 13 residues. Germline V gene sequence: CDR1 SGHTA, CDR2 FQGNSA. V was clipped by 2 bases and J by 6 bases, with 7 bases between them.

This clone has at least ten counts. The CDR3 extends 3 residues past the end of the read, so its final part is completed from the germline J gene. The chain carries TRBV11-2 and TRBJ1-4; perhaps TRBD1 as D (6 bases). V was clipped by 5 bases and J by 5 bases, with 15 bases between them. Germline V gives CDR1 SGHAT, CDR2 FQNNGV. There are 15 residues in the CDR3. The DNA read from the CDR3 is TGTGCCAGCAGCCCAAAACAGGGTAGGAATGAAAAA. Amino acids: CASSPKQGRNEK. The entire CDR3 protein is CASSPKQGRNEKLFF. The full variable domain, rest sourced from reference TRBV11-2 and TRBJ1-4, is EAGVAQSPRYKIIEKRQSVAFWCNPISGHATLYWYQQILGQGPKLLIQFQNNGVVDDSQLPKDRFSAERLKGVDSTLKIQPAKLEDSAVYLCASSPKQGRNEKLFFGSGTQLSVL.

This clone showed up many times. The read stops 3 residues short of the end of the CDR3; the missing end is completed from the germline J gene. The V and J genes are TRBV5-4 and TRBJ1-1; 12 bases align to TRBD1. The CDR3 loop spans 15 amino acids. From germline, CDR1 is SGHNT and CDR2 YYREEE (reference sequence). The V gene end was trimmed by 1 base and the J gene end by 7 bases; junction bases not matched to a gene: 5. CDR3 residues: CASSLPGTGGSEAFF. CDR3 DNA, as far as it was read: TGTGCCAGCAGCTTGCCCGGGACAGGGGGCAGTGAA.

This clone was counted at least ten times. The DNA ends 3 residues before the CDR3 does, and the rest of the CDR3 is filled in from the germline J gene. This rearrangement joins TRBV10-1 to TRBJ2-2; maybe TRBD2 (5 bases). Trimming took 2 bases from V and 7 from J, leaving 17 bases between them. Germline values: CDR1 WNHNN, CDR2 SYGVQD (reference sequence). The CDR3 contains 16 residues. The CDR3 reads CASSEEASPTSGELFF. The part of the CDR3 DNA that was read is TGCGCCAGCAGTGAGGAGGCTAGCCCTACGAGCGGGGAG.

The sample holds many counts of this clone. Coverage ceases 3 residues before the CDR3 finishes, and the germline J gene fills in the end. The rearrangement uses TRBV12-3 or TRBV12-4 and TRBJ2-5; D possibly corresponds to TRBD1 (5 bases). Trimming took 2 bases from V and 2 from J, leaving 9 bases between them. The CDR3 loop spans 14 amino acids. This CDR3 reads CASSLLDSQETQYF. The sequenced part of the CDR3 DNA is TGTGCCAGCAGTTTACTCGACAGTCAAGAGACC.

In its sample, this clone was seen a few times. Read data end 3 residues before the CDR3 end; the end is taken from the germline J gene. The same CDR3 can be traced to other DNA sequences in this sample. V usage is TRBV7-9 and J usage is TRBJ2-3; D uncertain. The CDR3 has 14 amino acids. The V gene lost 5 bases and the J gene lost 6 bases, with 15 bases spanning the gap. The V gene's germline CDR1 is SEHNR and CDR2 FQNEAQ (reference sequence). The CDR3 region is CASSVGALGDTQYF. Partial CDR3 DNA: TGTGCCAGCAGCGTGGGCGCGTTGGGTGATACG.

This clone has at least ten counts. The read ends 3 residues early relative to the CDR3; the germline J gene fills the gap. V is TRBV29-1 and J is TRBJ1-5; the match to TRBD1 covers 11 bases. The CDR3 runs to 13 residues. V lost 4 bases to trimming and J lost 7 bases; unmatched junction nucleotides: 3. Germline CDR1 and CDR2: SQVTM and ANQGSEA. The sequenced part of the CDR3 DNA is TGCAGCGTTGGGACAGGGGGCGGACAGCCC. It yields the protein CSVGTGGGQP. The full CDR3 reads CSVGTGGGQPQHF.

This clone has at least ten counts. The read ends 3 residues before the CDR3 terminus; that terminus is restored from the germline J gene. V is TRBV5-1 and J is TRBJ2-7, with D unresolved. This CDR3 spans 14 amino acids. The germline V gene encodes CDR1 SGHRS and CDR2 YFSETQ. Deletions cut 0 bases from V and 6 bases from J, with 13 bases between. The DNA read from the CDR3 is TGCGCCAGCAGCTTGGCCAAGGGTCCTTTCGAG. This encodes CASSLAKGPFE. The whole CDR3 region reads CASSLAKGPFEQYF.

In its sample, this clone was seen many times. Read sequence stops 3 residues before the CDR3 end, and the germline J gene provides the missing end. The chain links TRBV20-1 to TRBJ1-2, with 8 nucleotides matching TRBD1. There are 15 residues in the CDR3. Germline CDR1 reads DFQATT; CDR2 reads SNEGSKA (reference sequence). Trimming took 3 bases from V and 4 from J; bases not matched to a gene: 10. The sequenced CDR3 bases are TGCAGTGCTAGTGGGCCGACAGGGGCGGGCTATGGC. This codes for CSASGPTGAGYG. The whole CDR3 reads CSASGPTGAGYGYTF.

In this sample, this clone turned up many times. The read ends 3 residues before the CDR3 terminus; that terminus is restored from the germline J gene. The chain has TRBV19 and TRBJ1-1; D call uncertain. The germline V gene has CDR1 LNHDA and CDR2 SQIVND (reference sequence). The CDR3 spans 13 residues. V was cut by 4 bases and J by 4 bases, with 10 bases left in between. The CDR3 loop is CASSNQLATEAFF. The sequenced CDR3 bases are TGTGCCAGTAGTAACCAATTGGCCACTGAA.

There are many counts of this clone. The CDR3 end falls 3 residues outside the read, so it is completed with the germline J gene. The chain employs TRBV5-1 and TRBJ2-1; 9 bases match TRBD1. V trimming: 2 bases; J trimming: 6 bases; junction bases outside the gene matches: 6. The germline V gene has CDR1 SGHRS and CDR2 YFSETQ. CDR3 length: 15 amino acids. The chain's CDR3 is CASSFGDREGNEQFF. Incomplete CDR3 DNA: TGCGCCAGCAGCTTCGGGGACAGGGAGGGCAATGAG.